This T cell receptor (beta chain) was retrieved from a study of blood T cells in healthy people across ages (dated by TCRdb to between 2014 and 2016). Some background on the complete study: In model experiments, roughly one uniquely barcoded TCR beta cDNA molecule per two T cells was captured by template switching. For two donors (one aged 18 to 29 and one aged 80 or older), the study analyzed two additional independent replicas of 1 million unique cDNA reads from the same blood draw. Using deep sequencing normalized with unique cDNA molecular identifiers, the study measured how TCR beta repertoire diversity changes with age. The donors were divided into four age groups: young (average about 16 years), middle-aged (about 39), aged (approximately 62) and long-lived (82). Donors of different ages were randomly distributed across sequencing lanes to avoid experimental bias.

For this clonotype: What antigen it recognizes has not been identified. No clone much larger than this one lies a single base away; base qualities are absent.

Library creation used 5' RACE. TCRdb records Illumina HiSeq 2500 as the sequencer. A second PCR of roughly 7 to 12 cycles was run with a J-beta primer mix and a sample-barcoded 5' primer. A unique molecular identifier was introduced onto each TCR beta cDNA molecule by a template-switch 5' adaptor carrying 12 random nucleotides. At least 2.5 million CDR3-containing paired-end reads were obtained from each sample. First-strand cDNA synthesis was performed from all RNA using the Mint cDNA synthesis kit, with priming by a TRBC-specific oligonucleotide. Following uracil-DNA glycosylase treatment, all cDNA underwent a first 18-cycle PCR with the universal primers M1SS and BC2_uni_R. Per the original workflow: Each sample was normalized by randomly selecting 1 million high-quality reads, each carrying a distinct molecular identifier. Reads with shared molecular identifiers were discarded instead of being binned into consensus sequences. MiTCR, run with a Q25 quality threshold and the strictest error-elimination algorithm, handled CDR3 identification, clonotype clustering and error correction. A nonparametric unseen species model using Euler transformation provided a lower-bound estimate of total TCR beta diversity. TCRdb reran the public reads through fastp at Q25 and MiXCR, keeping productive beta chains. Each entry merges the rows of one CDR3 protein and shows their most common DNA and genes. TCRdb assigned the V and J calls; the authors' analysis was not used. Recorded for this sample are about 590,000 distinct CDR3 sequences; about 30% of them occurred a single time. 15% to 17% of the sample is taken by the ten largest.

The roughly 39 donors, aged 6 to 90 years, were systemically healthy Caucasian individuals from Russia. Each donor gave around 9 milliliters of peripheral blood, collected into EDTA-treated Vacutainer tubes. Ficoll-Paque density-gradient centrifugation was used to isolate PBMCs, with at least 7 million per sample. Total RNA, at least 6 micrograms per sample, was extracted from PBMCs with Trizol reagent. For every donor, flow cytometry on a PBMC aliquot measured the percentage of naive CD45RAhigh/CD27high T cells. Study-wide conclusions, independent of this receptor: Total diversity estimates from one million sequenced T cells were considered lower bounds and underestimates. Conclusive comparison of naive and antigen-experienced compartments was prevented by the profiling of bulk unsorted PBMCs. Donor CMV infection status was unknown, potentially confounding age-related changes in expanded clonotypes. Observed TCR beta diversity correlated strongly with the percentage of naive T cells measured by flow cytometry. Compared with the aged group, the long-lived group had more naive CD4+ T cells, fewer expanded clones and increased TCR diversity, a pattern suggesting age selection. As age increased, observed TCR beta diversity per million T cells dropped in a roughly linear way, and a significant reduction was already evident by age roughly 36.

This receptor was obtained from a woman older than 75 in good health. The material sequenced was blood.

Read as DNA, the sequence is TGTGCCAGCAGCCAATTCCCAGGACTAGGGTCGGAAGAGCAGTACTTC. Its protein reads: CASSQFPGLGSEEQYF. The rearrangement combines TRBV14 with TRBJ2-7; TRBD2 agrees with 7 junctional bases. According to the germline V gene, CDR1 reads SGHDN and CDR2 reads FVKESK. After removal of 2 bases from V and 7 bases from J, the junction retains 14 bases not matched to a gene. The CDR3 measures 16 amino acids from cysteine to phenylalanine. Just the 48-base CDR3 DNA is kept, in frame starting at base 1.